These T cell receptor beta chains were read from a single sample in a study of T-cell reconstitution after alpha-beta-depleted transplantation in children. From the PCR reads, TCRdb called clonotypes with MiXCR, one entry per CDR3 protein. Among 700,000 to 950,000 distinct CDR3 sequences listed, approximately 15% were seen once. The source was PBMCs, mostly from graft donor cells, collected 360 days after TCRalphabeta/CD19-depleted stem cell transplant. Source of these receptors: a male patient between 5 and 17 years old who had a stem cell transplant for acute lymphoblastic leukemia, so the T cells may come from the graft donor. CDR3s include the opening cysteine and the closing phenylalanine or tryptophan. Each record gives: D gene, clone size, J gene, V gene, CDR3 DNA, CDR3 protein. A D gene is named only where the DNA matches it firmly. Clone size is stated in some rows and not others, as once, few, many or a class when expanded.

. | few | TRBJ2-2 | TRBV15 | TGTGCCACCAGCAGTCCAGGAGAGGGTAACGGGGAGCTGTTTTTT | CATSSPGEGNGELFF
. | few | TRBJ2-7 | TRBV10-3 | TGTGCCATCAGTAACCGGGACTGGGACTACGAGCAGTACTTC | CAISNRDWDYEQYF
. | many | TRBJ2-3 | TRBV27 | TGTGCCAGCAGTTTATTCGGCACAGATACGCAGTATTTT | CASSLFGTDTQYF
TRBD2 | . | TRBJ2-3 | TRBV9 | TGTGCCAGCAGCCCCCGACCAGCGGGAGAAGGGGATACGCAGTATTTT | CASSPRPAGEGDTQYF
. | . | TRBJ2-1 | TRBV4-2 | TGTGCCAGCAGCCGGTCAGGAGGGGAAAATGAGCAGTTCTTC | CASSRSGGENEQFF
. | few | TRBJ2-2 | TRBV20-1 | TGCAGTGCTAGATCTATACAGGGTCTTGGCGGGGAGCTGTTTTTT | CSARSIQGLGGELFF
TRBD2 | few | TRBJ2-1 | TRBV7-3 | TGTGCCAGCAGCCTCCTCGGGCTAGCGGGAGTGGGTGAGCAGTTCTTC | CASSLLGLAGVGEQFF
. | few | TRBJ2-5 | TRBV7-9 | TGTGCCAGCAGCTTAGATCCCGTATTACAAGAGACCCAGTACTTC | CASSLDPVLQETQYF
TRBD1 | few | TRBJ1-6 | TRBV9 | TGTGCCAGCAGCGCCGACAGGGACAACAATTCACCCCTCCACTTT | CASSADRDNNSPLHF
. | . | TRBJ2-7 | TRBV12-5 | TGTGCTAGTGGTTTGGTACGAAAAGTGGCCGTTGGGGAGCAGTACTTC | CASGLVRKVAVGEQYF
TRBD1 | . | TRBJ1-1 | TRBV6-1 | TGTGCCACCGAACTCCGGGACAGACACATGAACACTGAAGCTTTCTTT | CATELRDRHMNTEAFF
. | few | TRBJ2-7 | TRBV5-1 | TGCGCCAGCAGCTTGACGGCAGACTACGAGCAGTACTTC | CASSLTADYEQYF
. | . | TRBJ2-5 | TRBV6-1 | TGTGCCAGCAGTGACTACATGGAAGAGACCCAGTACTTC | CASSDYMEETQYF
. | many | TRBJ2-2 | TRBV20-1 | TGCAGTGCCCCGGTTAACACCGGGGAGCTGTTTTTT | CSAPVNTGELFF
TRBD2 | few | TRBJ2-3 | TRBV5-1 | TGCGCCAGCAGCTCGGCGACTAGCGGGAGATCAGATACGCAGTATTTT | CASSSATSGRSDTQYF
TRBD1 | many | TRBJ1-2 | TRBV5-1 | TGCGCCAGCAGCGCCCAGGGACAGGCTAACTATGGCTACACCTTC | CASSAQGQANYGYTF
. | many | TRBJ2-4 | TRBV24-1 | TGTGCCACCAGTGCCCTTTGGAGTAACATTCAGTACTTC | CATSALWSNIQYF
TRBD1 | few | TRBJ2-7 | TRBV3-1 | TGTGCCAGCAGCCCCTGGGACAGCTACGAGCAGTACTTC | CASSPWDSYEQYF
TRBD1 | . | TRBJ1-1 | TRBV11-2 | TGTGCCAGCAGCCTCTCAGGGGGACACGAAGCTTTCTTT | CASSLSGGHEAFF
. | . | TRBJ2-1 | TRBV29-1 | TGCAGCGTTGGGGCGGGGCCCTACAATGAGCAGTTCTTC | CSVGAGPYNEQFF
. | many | TRBJ2-7 | TRBV24-1 | TGTGCCACCAGTGACTGGGGGGGACATTCCTACGAGCAGTACTTC | CATSDWGGHSYEQYF
. | few | TRBJ2-4 | TRBV5-1 | TGCGCCAGCAGCTTGGCTACTCTAAGGGGGGATCTAGCCAAAAACATTCAGTACTTC | CASSLATLRGDLAKNIQYF
. | few | TRBJ1-5 | TRBV7-6 | TGTGCCAGCAGCTCCTCCCCTACTCAGCCCCAGCATTTT | CASSSSPTQPQHF
. | . | TRBJ2-2 | TRBV2 | TGTGCCAGCAGGCAAACAGGTCCGAACACCGGGGAGCTGTTTTTT | CASRQTGPNTGELFF
. | few | TRBJ2-1 | TRBV5-5 | TGTGCCAGCAGCTTGTGGCGGGATGAGCAGTTCTTC | CASSLWRDEQFF
TRBD1 | . | TRBJ1-2 | TRBV12-3/TRBV12-4 | TGTGCCAGCAGTTTCGACAGGGGGCTCAACTATGGCTACACCTTC | CASSFDRGLNYGYTF
. | few | TRBJ2-2 | TRBV7-3 | TGTGCCAGCAGCTTAAACGGTCGGCAAGGAGGGGAGCTGTTTTTT | CASSLNGRQGGELFF
TRBD2 | . | TRBJ2-1 | TRBV27 | TGTGCCAGCAGTTTATTTAAAGCTAGCGGGATCAGTAATGAGCAGTTCTTC | CASSLFKASGISNEQFF
. | few | TRBJ2-6 | TRBV5-1 | TGCGCCAGCAGCGATCCGGGACGGCCTTCTGGGGCCAACGTCCTGACTTTC | CASSDPGRPSGANVLTF
. | . | TRBJ2-5 | TRBV27 | TGTGCCAGCAGTTCCGGACCCACTACCCAGTACTTC | CASSSGPTTQYF
TRBD1 | few | TRBJ2-7 | TRBV20-1 | TGCAGTGCTCCCTCAAAGAGGACAGGGGATTACGAGCAGTACTTC | CSAPSKRTGDYEQYF
TRBD1 | . | TRBJ2-7 | TRBV12-3/TRBV12-4 | TGTGCCAGCAGTTTAACAGGGGGTGGCAACGAGCAGTACTTC | CASSLTGGGNEQYF
TRBD2 | . | TRBJ2-7 | TRBV3-1 | TGTGCCAGCACCCAAGCGCCGACTAGCGGGTCGACCTACGAGCAGTACTTC | CASTQAPTSGSTYEQYF
. | many | TRBJ2-3 | TRBV29-1 | TGCAGCGCCCCCTTAGTGGGTGTCACAGATACGCAGTATTTT | CSAPLVGVTDTQYF
. | many | TRBJ2-3 | TRBV7-2 | TGTGCCAGCAGGATCGTGGGCGGGGCCACAGATACGCAGTATTTT | CASRIVGGATDTQYF
TRBD2 | . | TRBJ2-1 | TRBV3-1 | TGTGCCAGCAGCCTCCACCAACTAGCGGGAGAGTACAATGAGCAGTTCTTC | CASSLHQLAGEYNEQFF
. | many | TRBJ2-7 | TRBV25-1 | TGTGCCAGCAGTGAATTTTTCCAGCAGTACTTC | CASSEFFQQYF
. | . | TRBJ1-1 | TRBV27 | TGTGCCAGCAGTCTAGGGACTTATAAAAACACTGAAGCTTTCTTT | CASSLGTYKNTEAFF
TRBD1 | . | TRBJ2-3 | TRBV5-1 | TGCGCCAGCAGCTTTTGGGCCGGGACAGGGCAGGCAGATACGCAGTATTTT | CASSFWAGTGQADTQYF
. | . | TRBJ2-3 | TRBV20-1 | TGCTGTGCTAGAGATCTCGCCAGGTCGGACACAGATACGCAGTATTTT | CCARDLARSDTDTQYF
. | many | TRBJ2-1 | TRBV12-3/TRBV12-4 | TGTGCCAGCAGTTTATGGTACGGTGAGCAGTTCTTC | CASSLWYGEQFF
. | . | TRBJ1-1 | TRBV29-1 | TGCAGCGTATGGACAGAGAACACTGAAGCTTTCTTT | CSVWTENTEAFF
. | few | TRBJ2-7 | TRBV28 | TGTGCCAGCAGTTTATCCGAGAGAATCTACGAGCAGTACTTC | CASSLSERIYEQYF
. | once | TRBJ2-7 | TRBV12-3/TRBV12-4 | TGTGCCAGCGGAGGTTTGTTGGCAGAGCAGTACTTC | CASGGLLAEQYF
. | . | TRBJ2-6 | TRBV2 | TGTGCCATTAGGACCGGTCGAGCCAACGTCCTGACTTTC | CAIRTGRANVLTF
. | . | TRBJ2-7 | TRBV12-3/TRBV12-4 | TGTGCCAGCAGTTTTCTGGGGGAGCAGTACTTC | CASSFLGEQYF
. | few | TRBJ2-1 | TRBV2 | TGTGCCAGCAGGGCTGGAGGGTGGTACAATGAGCAGTTCTTC | CASRAGGWYNEQFF
. | many | TRBJ1-1 | TRBV5-1 | TGCGCCAGCACCACGGGGAGGCCGAACACTGAAGCTTTCTTT | CASTTGRPNTEAFF
. | . | TRBJ2-3 | TRBV6-1 | TGTGCCAGCGGCTCGCGGCTCACAGATACGCAGTATTTT | CASGSRLTDTQYF
TRBD2 | . | TRBJ2-1 | TRBV20-1 | TGCAGTGCTAGAGACCAGGGACTAGTTATCAATGAGCAGTTCTTC | CSARDQGLVINEQFF
. | few | TRBJ2-7 | TRBV7-6 | TGTGCCAGCAGCAGTCTTAGCTTCGAGCAGTACTTC | CASSSLSFEQYF
. | . | TRBJ2-4 | TRBV12-3/TRBV12-4 | TGTGCCAGCAGTCCCTCGGGGCTAGCCAAAAACATTCAGTACTTC | CASSPSGLAKNIQYF
. | few | TRBJ2-7 | TRBV9 | TGTGCCAGCAGCGTAGCCCCTGCGGAGTCCTACGAGCAGTACTTC | CASSVAPAESYEQYF
TRBD2 | many | TRBJ2-7 | TRBV5-1 | TGCGCCAGCAGCACATGGACTAGCGGGTCCACATACGAGCAGTACTTC | CASSTWTSGSTYEQYF
. | many | TRBJ1-1 | TRBV20-1 | TGCAGTGCTAGAGATCAGGGCAGACAGAACACTGAAGCTTTCTTT | CSARDQGRQNTEAFF
TRBD1 | . | TRBJ1-1 | TRBV7-3 | TGTGCCAGCAGCTTACAAGGCAGGGGGCTCAACACTGAAGCTTTCTTT | CASSLQGRGLNTEAFF
TRBD2 | . | TRBJ2-5 | TRBV7-8 | TGTGCCAGCAGCTTAGCGCGGGCCGCGCCTAGCGGGAAACAAGAGACCCAGTACTTC | CASSLARAAPSGKQETQYF
. | . | TRBJ1-1 | TRBV6-1 | TGTGCCAGCAGGATCGTTCGGAACACTGAAGCTTTCTTT | CASRIVRNTEAFF
. | many | TRBJ2-7 | TRBV25-1 | TGTGCCAGCAGTGGGCGGTTGGAAAGGAGGTACGAGCAGTACTTC | CASSGRLERRYEQYF
TRBD2 | . | TRBJ2-1 | TRBV12-3/TRBV12-4 | TGTGCCAGCAGACCCAGCGGGAGGGCCTACAATGAGCAGTTCTTC | CASRPSGRAYNEQFF